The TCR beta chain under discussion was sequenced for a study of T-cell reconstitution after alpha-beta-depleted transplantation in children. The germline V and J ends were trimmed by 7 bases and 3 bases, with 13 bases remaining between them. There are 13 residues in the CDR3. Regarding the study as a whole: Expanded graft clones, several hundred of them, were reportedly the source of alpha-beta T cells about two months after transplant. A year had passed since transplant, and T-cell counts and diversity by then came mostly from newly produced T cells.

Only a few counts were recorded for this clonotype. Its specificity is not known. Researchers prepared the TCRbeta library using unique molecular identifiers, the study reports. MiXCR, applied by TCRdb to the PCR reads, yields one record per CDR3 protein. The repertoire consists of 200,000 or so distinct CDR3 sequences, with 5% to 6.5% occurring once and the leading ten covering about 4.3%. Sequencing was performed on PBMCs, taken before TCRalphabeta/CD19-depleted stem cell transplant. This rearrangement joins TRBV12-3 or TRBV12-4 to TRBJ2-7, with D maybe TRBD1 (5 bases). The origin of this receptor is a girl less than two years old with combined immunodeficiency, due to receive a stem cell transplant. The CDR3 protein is CASTPSGHYEQYF. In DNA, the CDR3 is TGTGCCAGCACCCCGTCAGGGCACTACGAGCAGTACTTC.